This entry lists 5 T cell receptor beta chains sequenced from one sample in a study of blood T cells in healthy people across ages. A second PCR, run for roughly 7 to 11 cycles, used a sample-barcoded 5' primer plus a J-beta primer mix. TCRdb passed the 5' RACE reads through MiXCR, listing each CDR3 protein once. The sample has hundreds of thousands of distinct CDR3 sequences, 27% seen once. The sample taken for sequencing was blood. The source is a woman aged 70 to 79 in good health.

V and J are TRBV6-5 and TRBJ2-5; TRBD1 matches at 7 bases. The length of the CDR3 is 15 residues. From germline, CDR1 is MNHEY and CDR2 SVGAGI. J gave up 5 bases and V 6 bases, and 12 bases lay outside the gene matches. CDR3 in DNA: TGTGCCAGCAGAGACTCCGGGACAGCTTGGGAGACCCAGTACTTC. Its translation: CASRDSGTAWETQYF.

J is TRBJ2-7 and V is TRBV20-1; TRBD2 matches at 8 bases. Germline loops: CDR1 DFQATT, CDR2 SNEGSKA (reference sequence). The CDR3 is 14 amino acids. V was pared by 2 bases and J by 2 bases, with 5 bases of the junction left unmatched. CDR3 bases: TGCAGTGCTAGAAGGCGCGGGGGGACCTACGAGCAGTACTTC. Translation: CSARRRGGTYEQYF.

V and J are TRBV7-9 and TRBJ2-3; possibly TRBD2 for D (6 bases). The CDR3 runs to 14 residues. Per the germline V gene, CDR1 is SEHNR and CDR2 is FQNEAQ (reference sequence). The V end lost 1 base, the J end lost 5 bases, and 10 bases lay between the germline ends. The CDR3, as DNA: TGTGCCAGCAGCTTAGGACTAGGCAAAGATACGCAGTATTTT. Translation gives CASSLGLGKDTQYF.

This clonotype was counted between two and nine times. The V gene is TRBV15, the J gene TRBJ2-7; TRBD1 or TRBD2 may be the D gene (5 bases each). Germline values: CDR1 LNHNV, CDR2 YYDKDF (reference sequence). V lost 0 bases and J 2 bases, leaving 8 bases between the germline ends. The CDR3 runs 14 residues. CDR3 nucleotides: TGTGCCACCAGCAGAGATCAGGGACCCTACGAGCAGTACTTC. Its protein is CATSRDQGPYEQYF.

The chain links TRBV7-9 to TRBJ2-1; tentatively, D is TRBD1 (6 bases). Trimming cost V 6 bases and J 4 bases, with 13 bases left between them. Germline V gene sequence: CDR1 SEHNR, CDR2 FQNEAQ (reference sequence). This CDR3 region has 14 residues. CDR3 protein: CASRPKQGYNEQFF. The DNA for the CDR3 is TGTGCCAGCAGACCTAAACAGGGATACAATGAGCAGTTCTTC.